This TCR beta chain was recorded in a study of blood T cell repertoires in COVID-19. Study-level information: Samples taken during acute and convalescent COVID-19 were collected in the United States, Italy and Spain.

In the original processing: Estimation of nucleated cell counts was performed using reference gene primer amplification. The data were produced by immunoSEQ multiplex PCR, yet TCRdb's version contains in-frame clones alone and is incomplete. That table gives V, J and clone size, and the DNA gave D and trimming. The repertoire has under 300,000 clones, 70% to 90% of them found once; the top ten carry around 3.3%. The CDR3 contains 15 residues. Per germline, CDR1 SNHLY and CDR2 FYNNEI. Trimming took 5 bases from V and 4 from J; bases not matched to a gene: 8. Ages ranged from about 18 to 89 years, with residence in approximately 23 US areas. The study assigned cohorts using participant-reported clinical history.

The sequenced sample was PBMCs or T cells enriched from blood (not recorded which). V is TRBV2 and J is TRBJ2-3, with TRBD1 matching 8 bases. The sequence was obtained from a woman aged 40 to 49 with acute COVID-19. The CDR3 DNA sequence: TGTGCCAGCAGTAAAGGACAGGGTACGGCAGATACGCAGTATTTT. Its protein is CASSKGQGTADTQYF.